The present T cell receptor beta chain was sequenced within a study of prognosis after radiotherapy for stage I lung cancer. The overall study: Concurrent therapy was not administered with stereotactic body radiotherapy to any patient.

Germline values: CDR1 MNHGY, CDR2 SVAAGI. V was shortened by 4 bases and J by 2 bases, with 12 bases between the two germline ends. This CDR3 contains 14 residues. Each of the patients had no lymph node involvement on CT and PET/CT and no prior chemotherapy, radiotherapy or other malignancies. Comment on this clonotype: Given a far larger clone just one base away, this is likely a sequencing read error.

The study amplified the TCR beta CDR3 region from genomic DNA. This amplification was carried out by two rounds of multiplex PCR. Primers specific to each TRBV and TRBJ gene were used in first-round PCR. Universal primers were used for second-round PCR. TCRdb re-derived calls from the multiplex PCR reads in MiXCR, one entry per CDR3 protein. The sample has some 34,000 distinct CDR3 sequences; more than 30% are singletons. V is TRBV6-9 and J is TRBJ2-7, with D possibly matching TRBD1 (6 bases). Material: PBMCs, obtained before or after stereotactic body radiation therapy (not recorded which). The source of this sequence is a donor aged 50 or older with non-small cell lung cancer. CDR3 sequence reads: CASSCPGATYEQYF. CDR3 coding DNA: TGTGCCAGCAGTTGTCCAGGGGCGACCTACGAGCAGTACTTC.